This T cell receptor (beta chain) stems from a study of blood T cell repertoires in COVID-19. The protocol was immunoSEQ multiplex PCR, while the TCRdb copy is restricted to in-frame clones and leaves out a portion. The sample lists about 140,000 clones; roughly 83% were seen once. With 7 bases removed from V and 5 bases from J, the gap between germline ends came to 8 bases. Germline V gives CDR1 LNHDA, CDR2 SQIVND (reference sequence). The CDR3 loop spans 12 amino acids. The TCR comes from a middle-aged man with acute COVID-19. J is TRBJ2-2 and V is TRBV19, with TRBD2 as a possible D gene (5 bases). The sequencing input was PBMCs or T cells enriched from blood (not recorded which). The CDR3 region has the DNA TGTGCCAGTACCCGGGGAACCGGGGAGCTGTTTTTT. Its protein product is CASTRGTGELFF.